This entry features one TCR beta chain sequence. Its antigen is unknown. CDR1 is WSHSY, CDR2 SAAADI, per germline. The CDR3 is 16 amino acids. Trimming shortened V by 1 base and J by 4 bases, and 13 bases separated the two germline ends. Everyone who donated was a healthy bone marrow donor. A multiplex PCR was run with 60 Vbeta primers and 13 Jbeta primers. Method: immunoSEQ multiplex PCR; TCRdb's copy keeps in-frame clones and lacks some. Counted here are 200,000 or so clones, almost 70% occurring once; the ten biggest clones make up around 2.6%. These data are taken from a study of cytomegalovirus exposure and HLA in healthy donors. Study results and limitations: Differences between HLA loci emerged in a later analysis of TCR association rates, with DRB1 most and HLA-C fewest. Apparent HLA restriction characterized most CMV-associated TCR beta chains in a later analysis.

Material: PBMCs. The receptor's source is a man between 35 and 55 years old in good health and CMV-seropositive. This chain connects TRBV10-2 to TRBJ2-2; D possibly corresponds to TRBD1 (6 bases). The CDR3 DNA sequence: TGCGCCAGCAGTGAGTGGGGGCGAGGGGGCACCGGGGAGCTGTTTTTT. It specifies CASSEWGRGGTGELFF.